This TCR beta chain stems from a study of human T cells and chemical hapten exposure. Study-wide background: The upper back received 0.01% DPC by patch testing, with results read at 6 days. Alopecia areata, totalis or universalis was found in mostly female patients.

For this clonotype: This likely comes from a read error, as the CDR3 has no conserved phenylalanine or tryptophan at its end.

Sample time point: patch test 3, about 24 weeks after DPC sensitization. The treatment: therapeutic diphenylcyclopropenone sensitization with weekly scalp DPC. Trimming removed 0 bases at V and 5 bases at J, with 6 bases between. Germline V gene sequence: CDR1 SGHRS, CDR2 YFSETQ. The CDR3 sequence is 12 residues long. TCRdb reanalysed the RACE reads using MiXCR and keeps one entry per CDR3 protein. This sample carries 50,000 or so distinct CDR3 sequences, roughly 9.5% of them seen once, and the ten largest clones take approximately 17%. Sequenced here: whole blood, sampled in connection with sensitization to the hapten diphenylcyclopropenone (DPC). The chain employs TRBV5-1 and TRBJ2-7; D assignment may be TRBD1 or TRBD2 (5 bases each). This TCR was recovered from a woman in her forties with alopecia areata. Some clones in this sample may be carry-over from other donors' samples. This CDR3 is CASSLAGHEQYS. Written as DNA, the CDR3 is TGCGCCAGCAGCTTGGCGGGGCACGAGCAGTACTCC.